This T cell receptor (beta chain) came from a study of PD-1 blockade in classical Hodgkin lymphoma. Time point noted: newly diagnosed, previously untreated cHL patient sample. CD4+ T cells were purified from thawed PBMCs by negative selection. As a comparison, the study used PBMCs from newly diagnosed, untreated classical Hodgkin lymphoma. Measured with immunoSEQ multiplex PCR; TCRdb has only the in-frame clones, and not every one. The table has about 36,000 clones, 85% to 90% seen once; the top ten hold 0.2% to 0.25%. The germline CDR1 and CDR2 sequences are SGHRS and YFSETQ. Deletions cut 0 bases from V and 9 bases from J, with 16 bases between. The length of the CDR3 is 15 residues.

The receptor was isolated from a human donor with classical Hodgkin lymphoma. The genes are TRBV5-1 and TRBJ1-3, with D possibly matching TRBD1 (5 bases). Sequencing was performed on CD4+ T cells from blood. The CDR3 loop reads CASSLDPDGTGTIYF. DNA for the CDR3: TGCGCCAGCAGCTTGGACCCGGACGGCACAGGCACCATATATTTT.